This paragraph reports one T cell receptor (beta chain). The antigen this receptor binds is unknown. Base qualities are not at hand, and no much larger clone is one base apart. All of the isolated RNA was reverse transcribed with the High Capacity cDNA Reverse Transcription Kit, so expressed TCRB transcripts were sequenced. Deep immunoSEQ sequencing was performed on naive, central memory and regulatory T cell samples, with an average of about 3.57 million total reads per sample. Sorted cells were lysed in RLT buffer and RNA was extracted with DNase-treated RNeasy Micro or Mini kits, depending on cell number. Each cell subset was processed on its own to prevent cross-contamination, while patient and healthy donor samples were processed together. TCRB sequences were amplified from cDNA with the immunoSEQ multiplex PCR, producing 87-bp fragments spanning the CDR3 region. The amplicons were sequenced using the Illumina HiSeq platform. The published analysis was carried out like this. Synthetic template baselines were used to correct PCR bias computationally, reads within Hamming distance 2 were collapsed together, and singletons that could not be merged were discarded. Reads were aligned to IMGT to assign V, D and J genes, CDR3 length, and insertions or deletions at six rearrangement sites. Within each subset, clonotype counts were normalized to sorted cell number, and only after that were true diversity and Gini coefficients computed with the tcR R package. Repertoire sharing was quantified using the overlap coefficient calculated on TCRB nucleotide sequences. Out-of-frame TCRB sequences from naive cells were analyzed to stand in for the pre-selection repertoire. TCRdb re-hosts the immuneACCESS table, in-frame sequences only. Its copies lack some clones; in the studies checked, an unresolved V gene accounts for under half of them, and the cause for the rest is not known. The DNA gave D and trimming, while V, J and clone size come from that table. This sample gives some 330,000 clones in total; roughly 9.6% of them show up just once. 0.015% of the sample lies in the top ten.

Each donor gave one peripheral blood draw, averaging roughly 120 mL, which was collected into heparinised tubes. A BD FACSAria II and a panel including CD45RO, CCR7, CD25, CD127, CD95 and CD27 were used to sort naive, central memory, regulatory and stem cell-like memory CD4+ T cells. Every sorted population had a purity above 95%. PBMCs were isolated immediately by Lymphoprep density gradient centrifugation and stained directly without culture. Samples were stained and sorted in pairs, with one healthy donor and one patient per experiment, so that batch effects were minimized. The data derive from a study of beta chain features in type 1 diabetes (dated by TCRdb to the late 2010s). Concerning the study at large: Patients and healthy donors did not differ in mean age, gender distribution, total cell number or subset yield. Across all samples, approximately 98,000,000 sorted cells were examined, and cell number per subset correlated strongly with RNA yield. The study compared TCRB repertoires of sorted circulating CD4+ T cell subsets between recently diagnosed type 1 diabetes patients and matched healthy donors. Naive and central memory subsets were obtained from all 30 or so donors, but regulatory and stem cell-like memory subsets were isolated from only 8 patients and roughly 8 healthy donors. What the authors observed across the whole study: Naive, central memory and regulatory TCRB repertoires appeared to be more similar among patients than among healthy donors. Because cDNA was sequenced instead of genomic DNA, highly expressing activated cells could be over-represented, though the groups showed no difference in activation or CD3 levels. Because the HLA sub-analyses included only small numbers of individuals, any influence of HLA type on TCRB rearrangement was left unresolved. Type 1 diabetes patients showed a moderate but significant shortening of TCRB CDR3 length in all four CD4+ subsets. Fewer insertions and more nucleotide deletions at VDJ recombination sites were observed in patients with type 1 diabetes, implying thymic rearrangement abnormalities. PCR might favor shorter templates, but patient and control samples were amplified and corrected together, so any skew would affect both groups equally.

The sequenced sample was naive CD4+ T cells from blood. Explained via the paper, the cell subset or site label denotes: true naive CD4+ T cells. This TCR was recovered from a woman in her 30s in good health.

Here is the DNA: TGTGCCAGCAGTGAATCGGAGGTCCCCCATGGCTACACCTTC. Its translation is CASSESEVPHGYTF. The V gene is TRBV25-1 and the J gene is TRBJ1-2; no D gene can be assigned with confidence. Taken from cysteine to phenylalanine, the CDR3 has 14 residues. Only the CDR3 portion is preserved as DNA: 42 bases, with reading frame beginning at the first base. Via the germline V gene, CDR1 is MGHDK and CDR2 SYGVNS. Trimming costs V 1 base and J 6 bases, and their ends lie 12 bases apart.